Each of the 21 T cell receptor beta chains below was sequenced from the same sample in a study of T cells after yellow fever vaccination. TCRdb independently ran MiXCR on the 5' RACE reads; one entry per CDR3 protein. Found here are a few hundred thousand distinct CDR3 sequences, approximately 4% of them singletons; the top ten hold around 23%. The specimen comprised PBMCs, sampled 5 days after the yellow fever booster vaccination. All receptors derive from a man aged 18 to 29 who received the YFV17D yellow fever vaccine.

This clonotype has a handful of counts. The rearrangement links TRBV5-4 to TRBJ1-4; 7 bases match TRBD1. Losses at the gene ends were 5 bases for V and 0 bases for J; bases not matched to a gene: 4. CDR1 and CDR2 (germline): SGHNT, YYREEE (reference sequence). The CDR3 length is 15 residues. The CDR3: CASSRDSATNEKLFF. Here the CDR3 DNA reads TGTGCCAGCAGTCGGGACAGTGCAACTAATGAAAAACTGTTTTTT.

This CDR3 is CASSSGLAGGETQYF. In DNA, the CDR3 is TGCGCCAGCAGCTCGGGACTAGCGGGGGGGGAGACCCAGTACTTC. The gene calls are TRBV5-1 and TRBJ2-5; 16 nucleotides match TRBD2. The ends lost 3 bases at V and 5 bases at J; junction bases unmatched: 1. CDR3 length: 15 amino acids. Looked up from germline, CDR1 is SGHRS and CDR2 is YFSETQ.

This clonotype was recorded many times. The chain employs TRBV18 and TRBJ1-1, with 10 bases aligning to TRBD1. The CDR3 loop spans 14 amino acids. The V and J ends lost 6 bases and 6 bases, in that order; junction bases with no gene match: 7. Germline assignment: CDR1 KGHSH and CDR2 LQKENI. CDR3 sequence: CASSPGTGEAEAFF. In DNA form, the CDR3 reads TGTGCCAGCTCCCCCGGGACAGGGGAGGCTGAAGCTTTCTTT.

This clonotype has a count of ten or more. V gene TRBV7-2 combines with J gene TRBJ1-3; the D gene is possibly TRBD1 (6 bases). The CDR3 totals 13 residues. Germline lookup yields CDR1 SGHTA and CDR2 FQGNSA. Trimming took 2 bases from V and 4 from J, leaving 6 bases between them. DNA for the CDR3: TGTGCCAGCAGCTTACAGGGGGGAAACACCATATATTTT. It codes for CASSLQGGNTIYF.

The gene calls are TRBV3-1 and TRBJ1-1, with 9 bases aligning to TRBD1. The CDR3 spans 13 residues. The V gene end was trimmed by 4 bases and the J gene end by 7 bases; junction bases not matched to a gene: 4. Germline V lookup: CDR1 LGHDT, CDR2 YNNKEL (reference sequence). The CDR3 region has the DNA TGTGCCAGCAGCCGAGGACAGGGGAATGAAGCTTTCTTT. This encodes CASSRGQGNEAFF.

This clonotype was counted ten times or more. The limits of the CDR3 on the DNA are not certain, so only TCRdb's listed CDR3 is given. The V gene is TRBV4-1, the J gene TRBJ1-1; TRBD1, the D gene given by the table, was not confirmed from the DNA. The germline CDR1 and CDR2 sequences are MGHRA and YSYEKL. The CDR3 contains 12 residues when both ends are counted. The CDR3 loop reads CASSTSGGEAFF.

This clonotype was seen only a few times. The chain uses TRBV18 and TRBJ2-7, with 11 nucleotides matching TRBD1. CDR1 and CDR2 (germline): KGHSH, LQKENI. This CDR3 has 15 amino acids. V lost 1 base to trimming and J lost 4 bases; unmatched junction nucleotides: 3. The CDR3 reads CASSPQGQGGYEQYF. CDR3 in DNA: TGTGCCAGCTCACCACAGGGACAGGGGGGATACGAGCAGTACTTC.

In this sample, this clonotype turned up a few times. V is TRBV5-1 and J is TRBJ2-1; TRBD2 is a possible D gene (7 bases). The CDR3 spans 17 residues. Germline CDR1 and CDR2: SGHRS and YFSETQ. V was pared by 4 bases and J by 8 bases, with 25 bases between. The CDR3 DNA follows: TGCGCCAGCAGCCCGAGACGGTTAGAGGGGGGGTTCGATGAGCAGTTCTTC. Amino acid sequence: CASSPRRLEGGFDEQFF.

This chain uses TRBV6-1 with TRBJ2-7; D is uncertain. The germline V gene has CDR1 MNHNS and CDR2 SASEGT. Trimming took off 5 bases at V and 7 bases at J, with 9 bases between the two ends. The CDR3 length is 11 residues. CDR3 nucleotides: TGTGCCAGCAGTTCGACACAGGAGCAGTACGTC. Protein sequence: CASSSTQEQYV.

This clonotype occurred a few times. V is TRBV7-2 and J is TRBJ1-1; D gene ambiguous. The germline V gene encodes CDR1 SGHTA and CDR2 FQGNSA. The CDR3 is 14 residues long. Trimming stripped 3 bases from V and 0 bases from J, with 8 bases between. CDR3 DNA: TGTGCCAGCAGCTTCCTAGTCGTGAACACTGAAGCTTTCTTT. Its translation: CASSFLVVNTEAFF. The full variable domain, in which reference TRBV7-2 and TRBJ1-1 provide the parts outside the CDR3, is GAGVSQSPSNKVTEKGKDVELRCDPISGHTALYWYRQSLGQGLEFLIYFQGNSAPDKSGLPSDRFSAERTGGSVSTLTIQRTQQEDSAVYLCASSFLVVNTEAFFGQGTRLTVV.

This clonotype was seen a handful of times. The genes are TRBV5-8 and TRBJ2-7; D gene unclear. The CDR3 extends over 12 amino acids. The germline gives CDR1 SGHTS, CDR2 YDEGEE. The V end was cut by 5 bases, the J end by 1 base, with 7 bases between. The CDR3 is CASRFRSYEQYV. CDR3 bases: TGTGCCAGCAGGTTTAGGTCCTACGAGCAGTACGTC.

This clonotype was counted at least ten times. V gene TRBV6-6 combines with J gene TRBJ1-2; 8 positions match TRBD1. The CDR3 loop spans 13 amino acids. The V gene's germline CDR1 is MNHNY and CDR2 SVGAGI (reference sequence). V was pared by 2 bases and J by 8 bases, with 4 bases of the junction left unmatched. CDR3 bases: TGTGCCAGCAGTTACGGGACAGGCGAGGGCTACACCTTC. Translation gives CASSYGTGEGYTF.

This clonotype has just a few counts. V usage is TRBV15 and J usage is TRBJ2-7; D possibly matches TRBD1 or TRBD2 (5 bases each). The ends were cut back, 1 base at V and 4 bases at J, with 5 bases in the middle. The CDR3 is made up of 12 amino acids. The germline CDR1 and CDR2 sequences are LNHNV and YYDKDF (reference sequence). CDR3 in DNA: TGTGCCACCAGCAGAGGGGGGTACGAGCAGTACTTC. This codes for CATSRGGYEQYF.

This clonotype was seen repeatedly, ten times or more. This rearrangement joins TRBV5-5 to TRBJ2-7, with 8 bases aligning to TRBD1. V lost 4 bases and J lost 7; bases outside the gene matches: 10. This CDR3 is 14 amino acids long. CDR1 is SGHKS, CDR2 YYEKEE, per germline (reference sequence). CDR3 protein: CASSTRDRQAEQYV. CDR3 nucleotides: TGTGCCAGCAGCACCCGGGACAGGCAAGCGGAGCAGTACGTC.

The V gene is TRBV25-1, the J gene TRBJ2-1; D is possibly TRBD2 (6 bases). Germline assignment: CDR1 MGHDK and CDR2 SYGVNS. V was trimmed by 3 bases and J by 9 bases, leaving 9 bases between them. The CDR3 is made up of 12 amino acids. The DNA for the CDR3 is TGTGCCAGCAGTGAGGGACTCTTTGAGCAGTTCTTC. It specifies CASSEGLFEQFF.

This sequence joins TRBV7-2 and TRBJ1-2; no clear D. The germline V and J ends were trimmed by 3 bases and 9 bases, with 20 bases remaining between them. This CDR3 is 15 amino acids long. CDR1 is SGHTA and CDR2 is FQGNSA in the germline V gene. The CDR3 bases are TGTGCCAGCAGCTTGTATTCGGCCCGGACCCCGCGCTACACCTTC. Its protein product is CASSLYSARTPRYTF.

This clonotype was counted only a few times. V usage is TRBV24-1 and J usage is TRBJ2-2; no firm D call. CDR1 is KGHDR, CDR2 SFDVKD, per germline. CDR3 length: 15 residues. The V end was cut by 3 bases, the J end by 4 bases, with 11 bases between. The CDR3 sequence: CATSDAARSTGELFF. The CDR3 DNA sequence: TGTGCCACCAGTGATGCGGCTAGATCCACCGGGGAGCTGTTTTTT.

Comments on this clonotype: An end of the junction differs from the germline gene, which may be a read error. The chain recombines TRBV12-3 or TRBV12-4 with TRBJ2-1, with D uncertain. The CDR3 has 12 amino acids. CDR3 protein: CASSSPTGESVF. Here the CDR3 DNA reads TGTGCCAGCAGTAGCCCGACGGGCGAGTCAGTCTTC.

In this sample, this clonotype turned up many times. The chain combines TRBV11-2 with TRBJ2-3, with TRBD2 matching 12 bases. Germline V gene sequence: CDR1 SGHAT, CDR2 FQNNGV. V shed 5 bases, J shed 1 base, and the junction held 4 bases outside the gene matches. The CDR3 totals 16 residues. CDR3 in DNA: TGTGCCAGCAGCCCGCTAGCGGGGGGGGGCACAGATACGCAGTATTTT. This translates into CASSPLAGGGTDTQYF. Complete variable domain (other parts from reference TRBV11-2 and TRBJ2-3): EAGVAQSPRYKIIEKRQSVAFWCNPISGHATLYWYQQILGQGPKLLIQFQNNGVVDDSQLPKDRFSAERLKGVDSTLKIQPAKLEDSAVYLCASSPLAGGGTDTQYFGPGTRLTVL.

This clonotype was counted a few times. The chain carries TRBV20-1 and TRBJ1-1; D uncertain. The V gene lost 4 bases and the J gene lost 0 bases, with 12 bases spanning the gap. Germline V lookup: CDR1 DFQATT, CDR2 SNEGSKA (reference sequence). The CDR3 consists of 14 residues. The CDR3 DNA sequence: TGCAGTGCTACCCTGGGCTCCATGAACACTGAAGCTTTCTTT. Residues: CSATLGSMNTEAFF.

V gene TRBV5-1 combines with J gene TRBJ2-3; possibly TRBD2 for D (6 bases). This CDR3 is 16 amino acids long. V was clipped by 1 base and J by 5 bases, with 17 bases between them. In germline, CDR1 is SGHRS, CDR2 YFSETQ. The CDR3 protein is CASSLFAKQGGDTQYF. CDR3 nucleotide sequence: TGCGCCAGCAGCTTGTTCGCAAAGCAGGGAGGAGATACGCAGTATTTT.